One and the same sample provided the 26 T cell receptor beta chains below, sequenced in a study of blood T cell repertoires in COVID-19. Assay: immunoSEQ multiplex PCR; the TCRdb copy retains only in-frame clones and omits some. The sample lists around 250,000 clones, around four fifths occurring once. The sequencing sample was made of peripheral blood. All receptors derive from a man in his thirties or forties who had recovered from COVID-19.

The rearrangement links TRBV20-1 to TRBJ1-2; D gene ambiguous. Germline V gene data show CDR1 as DFQATT and CDR2 as SNEGSKA (reference sequence). V was shortened by 5 bases and J by 4 bases, with 8 bases between the two germline ends. The CDR3 covers 11 residues. This CDR3 is CSARVSYGYTF. The CDR3 DNA sequence: TGCAGTGCTCGGGTGAGCTATGGCTACACCTTC.

The chain employs TRBV6-1 and TRBJ1-5; D may be TRBD1 (6 bases). The V end was cut by 1 base, the J end by 0 bases, with 7 bases between. The CDR3 totals 15 residues. The germline V gene encodes CDR1 MNHNS and CDR2 SASEGT. CDR3 bases: TGTGCCAGCAGTGAAGGACAGGTTAGCAATCAGCCCCAGCATTTT. It specifies CASSEGQVSNQPQHF.

This rearrangement joins TRBV5-1 to TRBJ1-3, with D tentatively TRBD1 (6 bases). Germline assignment: CDR1 SGHRS and CDR2 YFSETQ. The CDR3 consists of 15 residues. V was pared by 0 bases and J by 7 bases, with 14 bases between. The CDR3 coding sequence is TGCGCCAGCAGCTTGGGGGACATCGGTTGGAACACCATATATTTT. Translation gives CASSLGDIGWNTIYF.

This clone appeared once. The chain couples TRBV18 to TRBJ2-3; possible D gene TRBD1, 6 bases. Trimming pared 3 bases from V and 5 bases from J, leaving 9 bases between. Germline assignment: CDR1 KGHSH and CDR2 LQKENI. There are 13 residues in the CDR3. CDR3 nucleotides: TGTGCCAGCTCACCCCCAGGGGTAGATACGCAGTATTTT. As protein: CASSPPGVDTQYF.

The chain is built from TRBV2 and TRBJ1-5; 8 bases match TRBD1. Trimming took 7 bases from V and 2 from J; bases not matched to a gene: 7. The CDR3 loop spans 15 amino acids. Germline loops: CDR1 SNHLY, CDR2 FYNNEI. The chain's CDR3 is CASMDRASGNQPQHF. In DNA, the CDR3 is TGTGCCAGCATGGACAGGGCTTCGGGCAATCAGCCCCAGCATTTT.

Only a few counts were recorded for this clone. The chain has TRBV10-3 and TRBJ2-2; TRBD2 matches 8 bases. The CDR3 runs 16 residues. Germline CDR1 and CDR2: ENHRY and SYGVKD. The J segment lost 3 bases and the V segment lost 6 bases, leaving 9 bases of the junction unmatched. This chain's CDR3 is CAIRSSFGRDTGELFF. CDR3 nucleotide sequence: TGTGCCATCAGGAGCTCTTTCGGGAGGGACACCGGGGAGCTGTTTTTT.

This chain uses TRBV5-1 with TRBJ1-1, with TRBD1 matching 8 bases. The CDR3 has 13 amino acids. Looked up from germline, CDR1 is SGHRS and CDR2 is YFSETQ. V shed 3 bases, J shed 8 bases, and the junction held 6 bases outside the gene matches. CDR3 region: CASSSGQGAEAFF. For the CDR3, the DNA is TGCGCCAGCAGCTCCGGACAGGGAGCCGAAGCTTTCTTT.

CDR3 sequence: CATTQGDANTEAFF. The CDR3 bases are TGTGCCACCACCCAGGGGGACGCGAACACTGAAGCTTTCTTT. The V and J genes are TRBV6-5 and TRBJ1-1; 7 bases match TRBD1. The CDR3 runs to 14 residues. J lost 1 base, V lost 10 bases, and 9 bases had no gene match. CDR1 MNHEY and CDR2 SVGAGI come from the germline V gene.

The chain recombines TRBV9 with TRBJ2-1, with D perhaps matching TRBD1 (6 bases). The length of the CDR3 is 14 residues. The germline gives CDR1 SGDLS, CDR2 YYNGEE. V lost 4 bases, J lost 5 bases, and 13 bases lay in between. In DNA form, the CDR3 reads TGTGCCAGCAGCTCAAGCGGACAGAACAATGAGCAGTTCTTC. It encodes CASSSSGQNNEQFF.

The chain employs TRBV7-9 and TRBJ2-1; 8 bases fit TRBD1. V dropped 5 bases and J dropped 3; count of bases not matched to a gene: 12. This CDR3 is 17 amino acids long. Germline CDR1 and CDR2: SEHNR and FQNEAQ (reference sequence). CDR3 sequence (DNA): TGTGCCAGCAGCCCAGAGGAGGGACAGGAGGGCTACAATGAGCAGTTCTTC. It is translated as CASSPEEGQEGYNEQFF.

V and J are TRBV12-3 or TRBV12-4 and TRBJ1-2, with D maybe TRBD1 (5 bases). This CDR3 comprises 13 residues. V shed 7 bases and J shed 4 bases, with 13 bases lying between them. The CDR3 reads CASMRQSLYGYTF. CDR3 nucleotide sequence: TGTGCCAGCATGAGACAGAGTCTCTATGGCTACACCTTC.

This clone showed up just a few times. The J gene is TRBJ2-1, the V gene TRBV19, with D hard to call. Germline V gives CDR1 LNHDA, CDR2 SQIVND (reference sequence). The CDR3 length is 13 residues. The V and J ends lost 3 bases and 4 bases respectively, with 7 bases between them. The CDR3 protein is CASSMAVYNEQFF. CDR3 DNA: TGTGCCAGTAGTATGGCAGTGTACAATGAGCAGTTCTTC. The whole variable domain, remainder taken from reference TRBV19 and TRBJ2-1, is DGGITQSPKYLFRKEGQNVTLSCEQNLNHDAMYWYRQDPGQGLRLIYYSQIVNDFQKGDIAEGYSVSREKKESFPLTVTSAQKNPTAFYLCASSMAVYNEQFFGPGTRLTVL.

The V and J genes are TRBV2 and TRBJ1-1; D gene ambiguous. The germline V gene encodes CDR1 SNHLY and CDR2 FYNNEI. This CDR3 is 14 amino acids long. Trimming cost V 4 bases and J 7 bases, with 16 bases left between them. The CDR3 sequence is CASSVLESAGEAFF. Written as DNA, the CDR3 is TGTGCCAGCAGTGTTCTTGAATCCGCGGGTGAAGCTTTCTTT.

The rearrangement uses TRBV11-3 and TRBJ1-6; perhaps TRBD1 as D (5 bases). Germline V gives CDR1 SGHNT, CDR2 YENEEA. This CDR3 is 14 amino acids long. V lost 5 bases, J lost 8 bases, and 13 bases lay in between. The DNA for the CDR3 is TGTGCCAGCAGCCCGGACGGGACTCATTCACCCCTCCACTTT. This codes for CASSPDGTHSPLHF.

V is TRBV13 and J is TRBJ2-3, with D possibly matching TRBD2 (5 bases). Deletions cut 6 bases from V and 3 bases from J, with 7 bases between. The CDR3 runs 12 residues. Germline V CDR1 and CDR2: PRHDT, FYEKMQ (reference sequence). Here the CDR3 DNA reads TGTGCCAGCAGACTAGGTACAGATACGCAGTATTTT. The encoded protein is CASRLGTDTQYF.

The J gene is TRBJ2-7, the V gene TRBV18; the D is unclear. The CDR3 has 12 amino acids. Looked up from germline, CDR1 is KGHSH and CDR2 is LQKENI. Trimming took 3 bases from V and 3 from J, leaving 6 bases between them. The DNA for the CDR3 is TGTGCCAGCTCACCGAGAGTCTACGAGCAGTACTTC. Its translation: CASSPRVYEQYF.

This clone was seen only a few times. This chain connects TRBV6-5 to TRBJ1-2; TRBD1 matches at 8 bases. Germline V lookup: CDR1 MNHEY, CDR2 SVGAGI. The CDR3 has 12 residues. V lost 10 bases, J lost 8 bases, and 9 bases stayed unmatched. The CDR3 region has the DNA TGTGCCACCACCGGGACAGGAGCCGGCTACACCTTC. As protein: CATTGTGAGYTF.

The V and J genes are TRBV25-1 and TRBJ1-2; 7 bases fit TRBD1. Germline V gene data show CDR1 as MGHDK and CDR2 as SYGVNS. The CDR3 totals 16 residues. Trimming took 4 bases from V and 3 from J; bases not matched to a gene: 11. The CDR3 DNA reads as TGTGCCAGCAGTGCCCGACAGGGTGAGGGTCACTATGGCTACACCTTC. Translated, it gives CASSARQGEGHYGYTF.

V and J are TRBV6-5 and TRBJ2-1; 12 bases fit TRBD2. Germline lookup yields CDR1 MNHEY and CDR2 SVGAGI. This CDR3 comprises 15 residues. Unmatched junction bases numbered 9, after V lost 6 bases and J lost 9 bases. CDR3 protein: CASRPRLAGAFEQFF. The CDR3 coding sequence is TGTGCCAGCAGGCCTAGACTAGCGGGGGCGTTTGAGCAGTTCTTC.

The chain has TRBV19 and TRBJ1-2; a weak D match, TRBD1 (6 bases). V was clipped by 5 bases and J by 1 base, with 14 bases between them. CDR1 and CDR2 from the germline V gene are LNHDA and SQIVND (reference sequence). The CDR3 totals 15 residues. CDR3 protein: CASSSSWDNNYGYTF. The DNA of the CDR3 is TGTGCCAGTAGTTCCTCGTGGGACAATAACTATGGCTACACCTTC.

V gene TRBV7-2 combines with J gene TRBJ2-5, with 14 bases lining up with TRBD2. The CDR3 runs to 17 residues. Germline trimming cut 0 bases from V and 4 bases from J; bases unmatched to any gene: 4. Germline V lookup: CDR1 SGHTA, CDR2 FQGNSA. CDR3 sequence: CASSLASTSGGGETQYF. CDR3 in DNA: TGTGCCAGCAGCTTAGCGTCGACTAGCGGGGGGGGAGAGACCCAGTACTTC.

V usage is TRBV9 and J usage is TRBJ1-2; 10 bases agree with TRBD1. V lost 0 bases to trimming and J lost 6 bases; unmatched junction nucleotides: 11. The CDR3 loop spans 17 amino acids. The germline gives CDR1 SGDLS, CDR2 YYNGEE. The CDR3 nucleotides are TGTGCCAGCAGCGTAGCGCTCCTCAGGGGGACAGGGGATGGCTACACCTTC. This gives the protein CASSVALLRGTGDGYTF.

The genes are TRBV5-1 and TRBJ2-2; 8 nucleotides align to TRBD1. The V gene end was trimmed by 4 bases and the J gene end by 8 bases; junction bases not matched to a gene: 10. CDR3 size: 15 residues. Germline CDR1 reads SGHRS; CDR2 reads YFSETQ. The CDR3 loop is CASSPVAGGRGELFF. CDR3 coding DNA: TGCGCCAGCAGCCCGGTGGCAGGGGGCAGGGGGGAGCTGTTTTTT.

The gene calls are TRBV28 and TRBJ1-2, with 7 bases fitting TRBD1. The V and J ends lost 2 bases and 2 bases, in that order; junction bases with no gene match: 8. The CDR3 is 16 residues long. Germline-derived CDR1 and CDR2 are MDHEN and SYDVKM. CDR3 protein: CASSLGTGVANYGYTF. CDR3 nucleotides: TGTGCCAGCAGTTTAGGAACAGGGGTTGCGAACTATGGCTACACCTTC.

V and J are TRBV3-1 (or the pseudogene TRBV3-2) and TRBJ2-7; a weak D match, TRBD1 (8 bases). Germline V gives CDR1 LGHDT, CDR2 YNNKEL (reference sequence). The CDR3 runs to 15 residues. V was clipped by 5 bases and J by 2 bases, with 16 bases between them. The CDR3 loop is CASSYRGRGTYEQYF. The DNA of the CDR3 is TGTGCCAGCAGCTACAGGGGGAGGGGGACCTACGAGCAGTACTTC.

The chain couples TRBV25-1 to TRBJ1-4; D ambiguous. The CDR3 length is 16 residues. Trimming left V 3 bases short and J 6 bases short, with 17 bases between. Germline CDR1 reads MGHDK; CDR2 reads SYGVNS. The CDR3 DNA reads as TGTGCCAGCAGTGACGGGCGGGGATCGGGGTATGAAAAACTGTTTTTT. Translating gives CASSDGRGSGYEKLFF.